The 3 T cell receptor beta chains presented below share a single source sample, sequenced in a study of T cells in Graves' hyperthyroidism and ophthalmopathy. Regions amplified from RNA transcripts were the TCR beta CDR3 regions. The HTBI primer set was used in a first-round RT-PCR of the TCR CDR3. TCRdb analysed the multiplex PCR reads with MiXCR anew, one entry per CDR3 protein. The sample holds hundreds of thousands of distinct CDR3 sequences, about 15% seen once. Input material: blood. The origin of the receptors is a woman between 18 and 30 years old with Graves' hyperthyroidism.

The gene calls are TRBV5-1 and TRBJ2-3; the D gene is possibly TRBD1 (5 bases). CDR1 and CDR2 (germline): SGHRS, YFSETQ. CDR3 length: 16 amino acids. Between the trimmed V and J ends, which lost 2 bases and 0 bases, there was a span of 13 bases. Here the CDR3 DNA reads TGCGCCAGCAGCTTCGCAGGGATGGTTAGCACAGATACGCAGTATTTT. Translating gives CASSFAGMVSTDTQYF.

This CDR3 is CASRLATGTNTGELFF. The CDR3 DNA sequence: TGTGCCAGCAGGCTGGCTACTGGGACCAACACCGGGGAGCTGTTTTTT. The rearrangement links TRBV6-1 to TRBJ2-2; the D gene could be TRBD1 or TRBD2 (5 bases each). V lost 6 bases and J lost 2, with 16 bases in between. Per the germline V gene, CDR1 is MNHNS and CDR2 is SASEGT. The CDR3 has 16 residues.

Ten or more counts support this clonotype. The rearrangement joins TRBV20-1 to TRBJ2-5, with a possible D match to TRBD2 (6 bases). Per germline, CDR1 DFQATT and CDR2 SNEGSKA (reference sequence). V was shortened by 6 bases and J by 9 bases, with 17 bases between the two germline ends. The CDR3 has 12 residues. CDR3 nucleotides: TGCAGTGCAACGGACCACACGGGGGCCCAGTACTTC. This codes for CSATDHTGAQYF.